The 9 T cell receptor beta chains in this list originate from one sample, sequenced in a study of Ad26.COV2.S vaccination and SARS-CoV-2 variants. Indicated treatment: about 20 received Ad26.COV2.S at low or high dose, single or two shots; a few received placebo; per-sample allocation not given. Repertoires come from day 63 after the first vaccine or placebo injection. Clones were sequenced by immunoSEQ multiplex PCR, and TCRdb holds only the in-frame ones, with some missing. The sample lists about 220,000 clones, approximately 90% seen once, with roughly a tenth in the top ten. Source: peripheral blood, taken in a trial of Ad26.COV2.S vaccine versus placebo. Every receptor here comes from a person between 18 and 59 years old who received the Ad26.COV2.S COVID-19 vaccine or a placebo.

The chain joins TRBV5-1 to TRBJ2-3, with D hard to call. Germline assignment: CDR1 SGHRS and CDR2 YFSETQ. Trimming took off 0 bases at V and 0 bases at J, with 8 bases between the two ends. The length of the CDR3 is 15 residues. This CDR3 reads CASSLDIPSTDTQYF. The CDR3 DNA sequence: TGCGCCAGCAGCTTGGACATACCAAGCACAGATACGCAGTATTTT. The full variable domain, its missing parts supplied by reference TRBV5-1 and TRBJ2-3, is KAGVTQTPRYLIKTRGQQVTLSCSPISGHRSVSWYQQTPGQGLQFLFEYFSETQRNKGNFPGRFSGRQFSNSRSEMNVSTLELGDSALYLCASSLDIPSTDTQYFGPGTRLTVL.

In DNA form, the CDR3 reads TGTGCCAGCGGAAGCGGGAGGGATGAGACCCAGTACTTC. This sequence encodes CASGSGRDETQYF. The chain uses TRBV6-5 and TRBJ2-5; 10 bases are shared with TRBD2. The junction had 5 bases not matched to a gene; V was cut back by 8 bases and J by 5 bases. CDR3 size: 13 residues. Per germline, CDR1 MNHEY and CDR2 SVGAGI.

The V and J genes are TRBV28 and TRBJ2-5; 8 bases line up with TRBD1. Looked up from germline, CDR1 is MDHEN and CDR2 is SYDVKM. This CDR3 has 15 residues. J gave up 5 bases and V 5 bases, and 10 bases lay outside the gene matches. The CDR3 sequence: CASSLLQGGRETQYF. In DNA, the CDR3 is TGTGCCAGCAGTCTCTTACAGGGGGGACGGGAGACCCAGTACTTC.

This clone was recorded once. V is TRBV6-5 and J is TRBJ2-2; D remains ambiguous. The length of the CDR3 is 16 residues. Germline-derived CDR1 and CDR2 are MNHEY and SVGAGI. V was clipped by 0 bases and J by 1 base, with 9 bases between them. The CDR3 spells CASSYSRALNTGELFF. The CDR3 DNA is TGTGCCAGCAGTTACTCAAGGGCTCTGAACACCGGGGAGCTGTTTTTT.

The J gene is TRBJ2-7, the V gene TRBV7-9, with 10 nucleotides matching TRBD1. The V segment lost 5 bases and the J segment 4 bases; nucleotides outside the gene matches: 8. This CDR3 is built from 15 residues. Looked up from germline, CDR1 is SEHNR and CDR2 is FQNEAQ (reference sequence). The CDR3: CASSTTDRGYYEQYF. CDR3 DNA: TGTGCCAGCAGCACCACGGACAGGGGGTATTACGAGCAGTACTTC.

The chain is built from TRBV4-3 and TRBJ1-5; D remains ambiguous. Trimming cost V 1 base and J 6 bases, with 13 bases left between them. Germline V gene sequence: CDR1 LGHNA, CDR2 YSLEER. This CDR3 spans 15 amino acids. DNA of the CDR3: TGCGCCAGCAGCCAAGCGATAGGGAGTTCTCAGCCCCAGCATTTT. This sequence encodes CASSQAIGSSQPQHF.

The chain combines TRBV7-2 with TRBJ2-2; D is tentatively TRBD1 or TRBD2 (6 bases each). This CDR3 has 19 amino acids. Germline V gene lookup returns CDR1 SGHTA and CDR2 FQGNSA. Trimming pared 2 bases from V and 3 bases from J, leaving 22 bases between. This CDR3 is CASSLLGRGGGGHTGELFF. The CDR3 nucleotides read TGTGCCAGCAGCTTATTGGGCAGGGGAGGAGGTGGCCACACCGGGGAGCTGTTTTTT. The variable domain in full, completed from reference TRBV7-2 and TRBJ2-2, reads GAGVSQSPSNKVTEKGKDVELRCDPISGHTALYWYRQSLGQGLEFLIYFQGNSAPDKSGLPSDRFSAERTGGSVSTLTIQRTQQEDSAVYLCASSLLGRGGGGHTGELFFGEGSRLTVL.

This clone has more than one count but fewer than ten. The CDR3 loop reads CASSLSDIGTEAFF. The CDR3 region has the DNA TGTGCCAGCAGTCTCTCAGACATCGGCACTGAAGCTTTCTTT. The chain couples TRBV13 to TRBJ1-1; D is uncertain. V was pared by 6 bases and J by 4 bases, with 15 bases between. The V gene's germline CDR1 is PRHDT and CDR2 FYEKMQ (reference sequence). The CDR3 sequence is 14 residues long.

V is TRBV28 and J is TRBJ2-3; unclear D gene. Deletions cut 3 bases from V and 0 bases from J, with 4 bases between. The germline CDR1 and CDR2 sequences are MDHEN and SYDVKM. The CDR3 has 13 residues. Here the CDR3 reads CASSFSSTDTQYF. As DNA, the CDR3 is TGTGCCAGCAGTTTCAGCAGCACAGATACGCAGTATTTT.